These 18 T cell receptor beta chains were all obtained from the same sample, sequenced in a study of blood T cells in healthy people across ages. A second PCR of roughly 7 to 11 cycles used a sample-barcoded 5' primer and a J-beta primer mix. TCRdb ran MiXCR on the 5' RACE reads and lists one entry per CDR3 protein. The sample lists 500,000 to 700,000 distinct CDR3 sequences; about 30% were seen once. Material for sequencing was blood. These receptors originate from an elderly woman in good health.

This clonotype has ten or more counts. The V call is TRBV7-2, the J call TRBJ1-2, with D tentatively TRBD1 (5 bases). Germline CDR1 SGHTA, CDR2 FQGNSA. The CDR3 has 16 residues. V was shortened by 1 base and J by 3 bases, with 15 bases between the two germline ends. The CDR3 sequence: CASSLGGSTLDYGYTF. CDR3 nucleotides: TGTGCCAGCAGCTTAGGGGGGTCGACCCTTGACTATGGCTACACCTTC.

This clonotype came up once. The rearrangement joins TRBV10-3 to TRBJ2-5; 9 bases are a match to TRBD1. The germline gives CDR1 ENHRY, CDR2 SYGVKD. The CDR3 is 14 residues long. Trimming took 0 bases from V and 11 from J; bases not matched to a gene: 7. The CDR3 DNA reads TGTGCCATCAGTGAGTCACAGGGGGCGCGGGAGCAGTACTTC. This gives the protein CAISESQGAREQYF.

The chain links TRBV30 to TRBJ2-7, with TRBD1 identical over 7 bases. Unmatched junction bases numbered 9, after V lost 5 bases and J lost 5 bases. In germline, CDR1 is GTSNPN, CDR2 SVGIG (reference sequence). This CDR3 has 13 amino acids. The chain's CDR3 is CAWGSLGGDEQYF. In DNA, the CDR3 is TGTGCCTGGGGTAGCCTAGGGGGCGACGAGCAGTACTTC.

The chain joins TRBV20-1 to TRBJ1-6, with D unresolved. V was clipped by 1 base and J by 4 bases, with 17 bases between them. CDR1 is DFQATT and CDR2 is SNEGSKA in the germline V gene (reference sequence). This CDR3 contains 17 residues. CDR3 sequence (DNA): TGCAGTGCTAGAGGGGGTGGGGTAACGGTATATAATTCACCCCTCCACTTT. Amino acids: CSARGGGVTVYNSPLHF.

The chain's CDR3 is CAISERETGVAGELFF. The CDR3 coding sequence is TGTGCCATCAGTGAGCGGGAGACAGGGGTCGCCGGGGAGCTGTTTTTT. The genes are TRBV10-3 and TRBJ2-2, with TRBD1 matching 8 bases. The junction had 8 bases not matched to a gene; V was cut back by 2 bases and J by 6 bases. The CDR3 is made up of 16 amino acids. CDR1 is ENHRY, CDR2 SYGVKD, per germline.

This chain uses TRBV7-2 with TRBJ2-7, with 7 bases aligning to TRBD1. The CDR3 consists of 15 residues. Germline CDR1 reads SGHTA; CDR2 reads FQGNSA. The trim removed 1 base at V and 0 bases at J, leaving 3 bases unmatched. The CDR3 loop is CASSLGGGYSYEQYF. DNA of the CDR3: TGTGCCAGCAGCTTAGGAGGGGGCTACTCCTACGAGCAGTACTTC.

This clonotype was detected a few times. The CDR3 DNA is TGTGCCAGCAGTCTTGACAGGGGAGCTACCACAGATACGCAGTATTTT. This sequence encodes CASSLDRGATTDTQYF. The V gene is TRBV2, the J gene TRBJ2-3; 8 nucleotides align to TRBD1. Germline V gives CDR1 SNHLY, CDR2 FYNNEI. The CDR3 has 16 amino acids. V lost 5 bases to trimming and J lost 2 bases; unmatched junction nucleotides: 9.

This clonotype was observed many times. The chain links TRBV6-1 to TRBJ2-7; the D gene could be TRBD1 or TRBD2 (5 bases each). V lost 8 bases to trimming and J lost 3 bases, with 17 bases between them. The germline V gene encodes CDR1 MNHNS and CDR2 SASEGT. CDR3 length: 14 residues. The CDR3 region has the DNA TGTGCCAGCGGACATCCGGGACGGAGCTACGAGCAGTACTTC. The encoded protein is CASGHPGRSYEQYF.

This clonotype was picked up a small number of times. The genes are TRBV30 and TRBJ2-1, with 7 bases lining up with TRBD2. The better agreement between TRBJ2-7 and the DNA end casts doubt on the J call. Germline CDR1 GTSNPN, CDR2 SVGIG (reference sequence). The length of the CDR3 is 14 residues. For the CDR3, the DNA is TGTGCCTGGGACCGGGGGGTCGATTACAATGAGCAGTACTTC. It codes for CAWDRGVDYNEQYF.

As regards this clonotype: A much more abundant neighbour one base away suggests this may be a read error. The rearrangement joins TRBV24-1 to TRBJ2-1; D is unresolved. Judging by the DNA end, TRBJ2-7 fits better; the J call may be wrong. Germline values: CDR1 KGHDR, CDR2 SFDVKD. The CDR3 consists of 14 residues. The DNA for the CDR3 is TGTGCCACCAGTGGCCGAAGACCATACAATGAGCAGTACTTC. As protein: CATSGRRPYNEQYF.

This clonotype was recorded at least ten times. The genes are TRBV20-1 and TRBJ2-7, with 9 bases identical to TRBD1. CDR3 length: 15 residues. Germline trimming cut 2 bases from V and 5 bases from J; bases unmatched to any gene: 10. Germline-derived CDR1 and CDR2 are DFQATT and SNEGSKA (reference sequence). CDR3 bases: TGCAGTGCTAGACACACAGGGGGCCTCAAGAACGAGCAGTACTTC. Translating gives CSARHTGGLKNEQYF.

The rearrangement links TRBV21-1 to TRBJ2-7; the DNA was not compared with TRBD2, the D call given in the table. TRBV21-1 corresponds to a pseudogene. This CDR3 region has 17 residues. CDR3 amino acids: CASSKADTASHLYEQYF. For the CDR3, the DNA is TGTGCCAGCAGCAAAGCGGATACAGCCTCCCACCTCTACGAGCAGTACTTC.

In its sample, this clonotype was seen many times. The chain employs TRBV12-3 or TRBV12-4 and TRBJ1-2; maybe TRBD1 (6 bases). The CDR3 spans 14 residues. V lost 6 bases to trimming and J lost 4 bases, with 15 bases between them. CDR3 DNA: TGTGCCAGCAGCCCACAGGGAGTTATCTATGGCTACACCTTC. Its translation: CASSPQGVIYGYTF.

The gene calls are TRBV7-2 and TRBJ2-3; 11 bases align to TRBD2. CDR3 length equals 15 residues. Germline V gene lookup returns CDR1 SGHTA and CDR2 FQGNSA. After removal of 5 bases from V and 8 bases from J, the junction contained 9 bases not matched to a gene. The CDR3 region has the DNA TGTGCCAGCAGCGGTACTAGCGGGGGTCTGGCTACGCAGTATTTT. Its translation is CASSGTSGGLATQYF.

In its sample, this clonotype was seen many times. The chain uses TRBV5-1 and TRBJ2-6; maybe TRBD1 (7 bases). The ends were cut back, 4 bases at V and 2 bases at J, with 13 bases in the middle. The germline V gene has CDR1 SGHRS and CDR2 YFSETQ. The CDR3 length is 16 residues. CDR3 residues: CASSRETGPGANVLTF. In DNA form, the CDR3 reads TGCGCCAGCAGCCGGGAGACAGGGCCTGGGGCCAACGTCCTGACTTTC.

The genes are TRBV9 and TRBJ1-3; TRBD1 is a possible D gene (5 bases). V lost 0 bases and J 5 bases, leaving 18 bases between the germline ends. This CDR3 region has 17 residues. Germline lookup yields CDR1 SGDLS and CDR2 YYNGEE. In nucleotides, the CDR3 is TGTGCCAGCAGCGTAGAAACTGGAGGGACCATCCGAAACACCATATATTTT. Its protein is CASSVETGGTIRNTIYF.

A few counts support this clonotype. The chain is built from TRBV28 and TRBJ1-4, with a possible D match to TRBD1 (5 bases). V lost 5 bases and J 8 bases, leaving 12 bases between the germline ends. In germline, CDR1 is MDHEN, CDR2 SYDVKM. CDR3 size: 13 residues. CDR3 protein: CASSPPAGEKLFF. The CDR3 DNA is TGTGCCAGCAGTCCCCCCGCAGGGGAAAAACTGTTTTTT.

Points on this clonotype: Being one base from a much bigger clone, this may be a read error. The DNA of the CDR3 is TGCAGGGCTACCCCCGGGGACACTGAAGCTTTCTTT. Residues: CRATPGDTEAFF. This chain links TRBV20-1 with TRBJ1-1; D call uncertain. CDR3 length: 12 residues. Looked up from germline, CDR1 is DFQATT and CDR2 is SNEGSKA (reference sequence).